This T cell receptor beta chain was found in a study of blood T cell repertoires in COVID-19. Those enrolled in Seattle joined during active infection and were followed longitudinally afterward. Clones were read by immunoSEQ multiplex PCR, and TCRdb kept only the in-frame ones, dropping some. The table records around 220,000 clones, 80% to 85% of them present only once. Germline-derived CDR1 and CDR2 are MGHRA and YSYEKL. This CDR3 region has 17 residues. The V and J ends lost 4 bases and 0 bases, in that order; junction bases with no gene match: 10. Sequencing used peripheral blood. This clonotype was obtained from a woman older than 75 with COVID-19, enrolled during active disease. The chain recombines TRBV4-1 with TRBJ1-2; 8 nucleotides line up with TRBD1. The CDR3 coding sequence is TGCGCCAGCAGCCTCCGACAGGGGCAAGGTCCTAACTATGGCTACACCTTC. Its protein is CASSLRQGQGPNYGYTF.